The source of this TCR beta chain is a study of T cells in Graves' hyperthyroidism and ophthalmopathy. From RNA transcripts, TCR beta CDR3 regions were amplified. First-round RT-PCR of the TCR CDR3 relied on the HTBI primer set. Using its own MiXCR run on the multiplex PCR reads, TCRdb lists one record per CDR3 protein. The profile covers hundreds of thousands of distinct CDR3 sequences, with under 15% appearing a single time and around 14% taken by the ten largest. The V end was cut by 5 bases, the J end by 1 base, with 11 bases between. The CDR3 is made up of 14 amino acids. Per germline, CDR1 MNHNS and CDR2 SASEGT. Lactation, pregnancy, other autoimmune disease or uncontrolled infection led to exclusion of patients. In making diagnoses, clinical symptoms, serum thyroxine and TRAb, thyroid ultrasound and orbital computed tomography were all used. The PBMCs were taken from about 10 ml of fresh peripheral blood.

This clonotype was recorded at least ten times. This chain connects TRBV6-1 to TRBJ1-1; D may be TRBD1 (5 bases). This clonotype originated in a man younger than 30 with Graves' ophthalmopathy. Input material: blood. CDR3 loop: CASSSQGPNTEAFF. CDR3 nucleotides: TGTGCCAGCAGTTCGCAGGGACCGAACACTGAAGCTTTCTTT.